Described below is a single TCR beta chain sequence and its context. Original processing notes: Estimates of nucleated cell counts were drawn from the amplification of reference gene primers. Method: immunoSEQ multiplex PCR; TCRdb's copy keeps in-frame clones and lacks some. The DNA was the basis for D and trimming; V, J and clone size are from that table. The data show approximately 250,000 clones, with around 84% seen just once and 0.85% to 1% held by the top ten. Trimming pared 0 bases from V and 0 bases from J, leaving 15 bases between. Germline V gene lookup returns CDR1 SGHRS and CDR2 YFSETQ. There are 17 residues in the CDR3. The sample is drawn from a study of blood T cell repertoires in COVID-19. Study as a whole: Specimens from acute and convalescent COVID-19 originated in the United States, Italy and Spain.

Sequenced sample: peripheral blood. This sequence originates from a man aged 40-49 years with acute or convalescent COVID-19. The chain is built from TRBV5-1 and TRBJ1-1; a possible D gene is TRBD1 (6 bases). Here the CDR3 reads CASSLGTPQGMNTEAFF. The CDR3 DNA is TGCGCCAGCAGCTTGGGGACCCCCCAGGGGATGAACACTGAAGCTTTCTTT.